The sequence of this T cell receptor beta chain was determined in a study of T cell repertoires in cytomegalovirus infection. This clonotype was counted only a few times. The CDR3 sequence is 18 residues long. The germline V and J ends were trimmed by 3 bases and 1 base, with 23 bases remaining between them. Looked up from germline, CDR1 is SGDLS and CDR2 is YYNGEE. TCRdb re-derived calls from the reads in MiXCR, one entry per CDR3 protein. The repertoire includes around 450,000 distinct CDR3 sequences, 25% to 40% of them detected once, and roughly 15% sits in the top ten. This clonotype was sampled from a human donor in good health (CMV status not recorded). Some clones in this sample may be carry-over from other donors' samples. The V gene is TRBV9, the J gene TRBJ2-7; D could derive from TRBD1 or TRBD2 (5 bases each). Sequenced material: PBMCs. The CDR3 region is CASSGGRYGHSSSYEQYF. The CDR3 nucleotides read TGTGCCAGCAGCGGGGGACGGTACGGACACTCCTCATCCTACGAGCAGTACTTC.